This T cell receptor beta chain was identified during a study of cytomegalovirus exposure and HLA in healthy donors. Clones were read by immunoSEQ multiplex PCR, and TCRdb kept only the in-frame ones, dropping some. This repertoire shows more than 95,000 clones, around nine tenths found once; its top ten account for about 2%. This TCR came from a young woman in good health and CMV-seronegative. Sequencing was done on a sample of PBMCs.

The DNA for the CDR3 is TGTGCCAGCAGCCTGGACAGGGTTTCTCATGGCTACACCTTC. It is translated as CASSLDRVSHGYTF. The chain links TRBV5-8 to TRBJ1-2; the match to TRBD1 covers 8 bases. The CDR3 sequence is 14 residues long. With V trimmed by 4 bases and J by 6 bases, 8 bases remained unmatched. From germline, CDR1 is SGHTS and CDR2 YDEGEE.